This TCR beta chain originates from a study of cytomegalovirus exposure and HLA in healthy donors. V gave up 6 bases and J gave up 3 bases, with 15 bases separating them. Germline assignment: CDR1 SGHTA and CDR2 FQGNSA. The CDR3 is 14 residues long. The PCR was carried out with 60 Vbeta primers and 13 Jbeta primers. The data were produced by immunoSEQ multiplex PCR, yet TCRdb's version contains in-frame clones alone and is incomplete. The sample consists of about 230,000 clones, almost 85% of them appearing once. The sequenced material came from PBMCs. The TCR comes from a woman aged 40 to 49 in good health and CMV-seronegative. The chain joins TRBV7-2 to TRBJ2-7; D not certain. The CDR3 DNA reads TGTGCCAGCAGTTCCGGCCCTGCGGTCTACGAGCAGTACTTC. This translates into CASSSGPAVYEQYF. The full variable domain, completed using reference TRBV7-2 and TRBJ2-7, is GAGVSQSPSNKVTEKGKDVELRCDPISGHTALYWYRQSLGQGLEFLIYFQGNSAPDKSGLPSDRFSAERTGGSVSTLTIQRTQQEDSAVYLCASSSGPAVYEQYFGPGTRLTVT.